The 10 T cell receptor beta chains listed next were all sequenced from one sample in a study of post-analysis software for immune sequencing data. No antigen is known for these receptors. Study results and caveats: The five TRBV segments detected at higher frequency in patients than in controls included TRBV5-6, TRBV5-1 and TRBV20-1.

Each TCR beta cDNA library carried unique molecular identifiers. In TCRdb, the PCR reads were re-called with MiXCR into one record per CDR3 protein. In the table there are roughly 170,000 distinct CDR3 sequences, approximately 30% of which are singletons. Sequencing input: blood. The receptors here all came from a girl aged 5-17 years with multiple sclerosis.

Concerning this clonotype: Sequence at one end of the junction differs from germline and may be a read error. This chain connects TRBV29-1 to TRBJ1-1, with D tentatively TRBD1 (5 bases). Germline values: CDR1 SQVTM, CDR2 ANQGSEA. The CDR3 sequence is 12 residues long. Written as DNA, the CDR3 is TGCGGCGTTGGGCAGGGCGACACTGAAGCTTTCTTT. It yields the protein CGVGQGDTEAFF. The whole variable domain, remainder taken from reference TRBV29-1 and TRBJ1-1, is SAVISQKPSRDICQRGTSLTIQCQVDSQVTMMFWYRQQPGQSLTLIATANQGSEATYESGFVIDKFPISRPNLTFSTLTVSNMSPEDSSIYLCGVGQGDTEAFFGQGTRLTVV.

In regard to this clonotype: This may be a read error, as it is one base from a much larger clone. V usage is TRBV6-1 and J usage is TRBJ2-3, with 8 bases lining up with TRBD2. Germline loops: CDR1 MNHNS, CDR2 SASEGT. The CDR3 is made up of 16 amino acids. The CDR3 DNA reads TGTACCATAAGGGAGGTGACGGGACTAGACACAGATACGCAGTATTTT. Translated: CTIREVTGLDTDTQYF.

This clonotype has only one observation. The V and J genes are TRBV10-3 and TRBJ1-2, with D possibly TRBD1 on 5 matching bases. CDR1 ENHRY and CDR2 SYGVKD come from the germline V gene. The CDR3 totals 15 residues. Trimming took 5 bases from V and 6 from J, leaving 19 bases between them. CDR3 sequence: CAISNMGQGIHGYTF. The CDR3 bases are TGTGCCATCAGTAATATGGGGCAGGGCATACATGGCTACACCTTC.

This clonotype was counted at least ten times. The CDR3 nucleotides are TGTGCCAGCAGCTTAGAGGTGAACACTGAAGCTTTCTTT. Protein product: CASSLEVNTEAFF. The V gene is TRBV7-7, the J gene TRBJ1-1; D ambiguous. The CDR3 extends over 13 amino acids. Trimming stripped 1 base from V and 0 bases from J, with 3 bases between. The V gene's germline CDR1 is SSHAT and CDR2 FNYEAQ (reference sequence).

This clonotype was observed a few times. This chain links TRBV3-1 with TRBJ1-1; tentative D call: TRBD1 (5 bases). Germline CDR1 is LGHDT and CDR2 is YNNKEL (reference sequence). V was pared by 2 bases and J by 4 bases, with 14 bases between. This CDR3 comprises 15 residues. CDR3 in DNA: TGTGCCAGCAGCCAATCGACTTGGGGGTTCACTGAAGCTTTCTTT. This translates into CASSQSTWGFTEAFF.

In its sample, this clonotype was seen once. This sequence joins TRBV11-2 and TRBJ1-5; 7 bases are a match to TRBD1. Per the germline V gene, CDR1 is SGHAT and CDR2 is FQNNGV. After removal of 5 bases from V and 3 bases from J, the junction contained 7 bases not matched to a gene. The CDR3 runs to 15 residues. CDR3 sequence: CASSPRDSHNQPQHF. The CDR3 coding sequence is TGTGCCAGCAGCCCCCGGGACAGTCACAATCAGCCCCAGCATTTT.

Notes on this clonotype: A much larger clone sits a single nucleotide away, making a read error possible. The chain employs TRBV28 and TRBJ2-7, with no clear D. Germline CDR1 MDHEN, CDR2 SYDVKM. Trimming stripped 5 bases from V and 2 bases from J, with 13 bases between. The CDR3 runs 14 residues. CDR3 nucleotides: TGTGCCAGCAGTCTGACGGGCAGCCCCTACGAGCAGTACTTC. It specifies CASSLTGSPYEQYF.

Comments on this clonotype: A much bigger clone sits one base away, suggesting this may be a read error. No conserved phenylalanine or tryptophan is present at the end of the CDR3, so a read error is the likely explanation. J is TRBJ2-3 and V is TRBV4-1, with D maybe TRBD2 (5 bases). The CDR3 length is 13 residues. CDR1 MGHRA and CDR2 YSYEKL come from the germline V gene. The ends were cut back, 4 bases at V and 5 bases at J, with 10 bases in the middle. The CDR3 nucleotides are TGCGCCAGCAGCCCACGGGATGGAGATACGCAGTATGTT. Amino acid sequence: CASSPRDGDTQYV.

On this clonotype: One junction end disagrees with the germline gene, perhaps due to a read error. This chain joins TRBV20-1 and TRBJ2-3; TRBD2 matches at 7 bases. This CDR3 contains 17 residues. Germline-derived CDR1 and CDR2 are DFQATT and SNEGSKA (reference sequence). CDR3 DNA: TGCAGTGCTAGCATCGTAGTGTCCGCGGGAGACACAGGTACGCAGTATTTT. The encoded protein is CSASIVVSAGDTGTQYF.

Of note for this clonotype: A much more abundant neighbour one base away suggests this may be a read error. The gene calls are TRBV5-1 and TRBJ2-1; D is perhaps TRBD1 or TRBD2 (5 bases each). Germline CDR1 and CDR2: SGHRS and YFSETQ. Trimming took 3 bases from V and 6 from J, leaving 19 bases between them. This CDR3 has 16 residues. CDR3 region: CASSSDPGTGTNEQFF. The CDR3 DNA reads as TGCGCCAGCAGCTCGGACCCAGGGACCGGTACCAATGAGCAGTTCTTC.